Described below is a single T cell receptor beta chain sequence and its context. Its antigen is currently not known. It has no much larger one-base neighbor in the sample; base qualities were not kept. For sequencing of the TCRbeta CDR3 region, genomic DNA was extracted from the sorted cells. The immunoSEQ Assay was used to sequence the TCRbeta CDR3 regions. Here the immuneACCESS table is served through TCRdb, limited to in-frame sequences with V and J called. Missing clones are a known gap in these copies; in checked studies unresolved V genes cover under half, and the rest lacks a known reason. A total of around 120,000 clones appear in this sample, approximately 92% of them only once. The biggest ten clones account for more than 0.45% of the sample. The data originate from a study of OX40 agonist ivuxolimab in advanced cancers. As for the study more broadly: The costimulatory receptor OX40 (CD134) was targeted by ivuxolimab, a fully human IgG2 agonistic monoclonal antibody. In the dose-escalation cohort, 70% to 85% of patients were male, and the mean age was approximately 60 years, with a range of roughly 20 to 80. The paper covers the monotherapy dose-escalation part of the phase I ivuxolimab trial, which included N of about 50 patients. Prior anti-PD-1, anti-PD-L1 or anti-CTLA-4 therapy was permitted, and about two fifths of dose-escalation patients had received checkpoint inhibitors. Partial responses were achieved by three dose-escalation patients, of whom one had hepatocellular carcinoma and two had cutaneous melanoma. Intravenous ivuxolimab was administered to patients every 2 weeks at six dose levels: 0.01, 0.1, 0.3, 1.5, 3 and 10 mg/kg. The point of sequencing TCRbeta in the periphery was to test whether ivuxolimab changed TCR sequence diversity and drove clonal T-cell expansion. Of the approximately 54 patients in dose escalation, about 20 had hepatocellular carcinoma, about 15 had melanoma, 9 had renal cell carcinoma and 9 had head and neck cancer.

Including cysteine and phenylalanine, the CDR3 has 14 amino acids. CDR3 DNA is the only sequence kept; it has 42 bases, read in frame from the first base. V was cut back by 1 base and J by 7 bases, leaving a gap of 13 bases between them. CDR1 is given as MNHNS and CDR2 as SASEGT, both from the germline V gene. What the research found in general, with its limitations: After ivuxolimab, expanded clones were on average more numerous among CD8+ T cells than among CD4+ T cells. Low levels of normalized T-cell clonal expansion were also seen in some patients who did not respond. In the 0.1-3.0 mg/kg groups, partial responders were among the patients with the lowest normalized peripheral clonal expansion, particularly in CD8+ T cells. The antigen specificity of the peripheral T cells that underwent clonal expansion was not determined. At doses of 0.1 to 3.0 mg/kg, clonal expansion of both CD4+ and CD8+ blood T cells was observed from baseline to week 6.

Patients with a history of autoimmune disease or receiving systemic immunosuppression were excluded from the trial. In every dose cohort, peripheral blood was drawn for TCR sequencing at baseline, cycle 4 day 1, and cycle 7 day 1. Samples were obtained from an open-label, multicenter, first-in-human phase I dose-escalation trial of ivuxolimab. Adults with locally advanced or metastatic head and neck squamous cell, hepatocellular, melanoma or renal cell carcinoma were enrolled in the trial. Before TCR sequencing, CD4+ and CD8+ T cells were separately sorted from peripheral blood. Sequences were derived from CD4+ or CD8+ T cells sorted from blood, sampled in a trial of the OX40 agonist ivuxolimab. The sequence links TRBV6-1 to TRBJ2-5; the D gene is unclear. The source is an adult with an advanced solid tumor such as melanoma, head and neck, liver or kidney cancer. The DNA reads TGTGCCAGCAGTGAAGTGGCCGGATTGGGGACCCAGTACTTC. This translates into CASSEVAGLGTQYF.